Below are 22 T cell receptor beta chains sequenced from a single sample in a study of cytomegalovirus exposure and HLA in healthy donors. The PCR made use of 60 Vbeta and 13 Jbeta primers. Sequenced by immunoSEQ multiplex PCR; TCRdb stores in-frame clones only, minus some. In the table there are under 150,000 clones, 60% to 85% of which are singletons. The sequencing sample was made of PBMCs. These receptors all come from a woman aged 18 to 35 in good health and CMV-seronegative.

This clone has more than one count but fewer than ten. The chain uses TRBV5-6 and TRBJ2-5, with a tentative D call TRBD2 (6 bases). Germline V gene data show CDR1 as SGHDT and CDR2 as YYEEEE. CDR3 length: 13 amino acids. V was cut by 0 bases and J by 5 bases, with 8 bases left in between. For the CDR3, the DNA is TGTGCCAGCAGCTTGGCGGGGGTGGAGACCCAGTACTTC. It yields the protein CASSLAGVETQYF.

This clone was counted a few times. The J gene is TRBJ1-2, the V gene TRBV6-5; TRBD1 matches at 7 bases. The CDR3 runs 13 residues. Germline loops: CDR1 MNHEY, CDR2 SVGAGI. V shed 4 bases and J 7 bases; nucleotides not matched to a gene: 6. The CDR3 loop is CASSLTGAGGYTF. DNA for the CDR3: TGTGCCAGCAGTTTAACAGGGGCAGGTGGCTACACCTTC.

V usage is TRBV30 and J usage is TRBJ2-2; the match to TRBD2 covers 13 bases. Germline trimming cut 3 bases from V and 8 bases from J; bases unmatched to any gene: 3. The V gene's germline CDR1 is GTSNPN and CDR2 SVGIG (reference sequence). CDR3 length: 14 residues. DNA for the CDR3: TGTGCCTGGAGACTAGCGGGAGGGCCAGGGGAGCTGTTTTTT. It codes for CAWRLAGGPGELFF.

The chain employs TRBV29-1 and TRBJ2-1, with 10 bases fitting TRBD2. This CDR3 comprises 15 residues. CDR1 and CDR2 from the germline V gene are SQVTM and ANQGSEA. J was trimmed by 6 bases and V by 3 bases; bases with no gene match: 8. As DNA, the CDR3 is TGCAGCGTTGAGGGTCTAGCGGGAGTAGTCAATGAGCAGTTCTTC. Translating it yields CSVEGLAGVVNEQFF.

The chain joins TRBV5-1 to TRBJ2-7, with D tentatively TRBD1 (6 bases). Germline CDR1 is SGHRS and CDR2 is YFSETQ. V shed 9 bases and J shed 3 bases, with 10 bases lying between them. There are 11 residues in the CDR3. CDR3 in DNA: TGCGCCATCACAGGGAGCTACGAGCAGTACTTC. Residues: CAITGSYEQYF.

The gene calls are TRBV4-2 and TRBJ2-1; possible D gene TRBD2, 5 bases. V lost 4 bases to trimming and J lost 9 bases, with 7 bases between them. This CDR3 region has 11 residues. Looked up from germline, CDR1 is LGHNA and CDR2 is YNFKEQ. CDR3 residues: CASSRETEQFF. CDR3 nucleotide sequence: TGTGCCAGCAGCCGGGAGACTGAGCAGTTCTTC.

The CDR3 DNA is TGTGCCAGCAGTTACGAAGGTGGGCATGGCTACACCTTC. This sequence encodes CASSYEGGHGYTF. The chain uses TRBV6-5 and TRBJ1-2, with D unresolved. Per the germline V gene, CDR1 is MNHEY and CDR2 is SVGAGI. The CDR3 covers 13 residues. V lost 2 bases and J 6 bases, leaving 10 bases between the germline ends.

This clone appeared a single time. This chain uses TRBV5-8 with TRBJ2-2; 8 bases are shared with TRBD1. Trimming took 7 bases from V and 4 from J; bases not matched to a gene: 18. The CDR3 sequence is 18 residues long. CDR1 and CDR2 (germline): SGHTS, YDEGEE. This chain's CDR3 is CASERSHKFGQGTGELFF. CDR3 coding DNA: TGTGCCAGCGAGAGGTCCCACAAATTCGGACAGGGCACCGGGGAGCTGTTTTTT.

The chain carries TRBV7-8 and TRBJ1-5, with TRBD1 identical over 8 bases. The CDR3 covers 15 residues. CDR1 is SGHVS and CDR2 is FQNEAQ in the germline V gene. V shed 3 bases and J 5 bases; nucleotides not matched to a gene: 6. The CDR3 here is CASSFDRGEDQPQHF. The CDR3 DNA reads as TGTGCCAGCAGCTTCGACAGGGGAGAGGATCAGCCCCAGCATTTT.

In this sample, this clone turned up once. The V call is TRBV27, the J call TRBJ1-2; TRBD1 matches at 7 bases. The ends lost 10 bases at V and 4 bases at J; junction bases unmatched: 9. This CDR3 is 13 amino acids long. Per the germline V gene, CDR1 is MNHEY and CDR2 is SMNVEV (reference sequence). CDR3 amino acids: CATRQGGTYGYTF. For the CDR3, the DNA is TGTGCCACACGACAGGGTGGGACCTATGGCTACACCTTC.

The V gene is TRBV15, the J gene TRBJ2-5, with D tentatively TRBD2 (6 bases). CDR3 size: 16 residues. CDR1 LNHNV and CDR2 YYDKDF come from the germline V gene (reference sequence). V was clipped by 3 bases and J by 5 bases, with 19 bases between them. In nucleotides, the CDR3 is TGTGCCACCAGCAGGGGCGGGACCAGAGGAACTGAGACCCAGTACTTC. Protein sequence: CATSRGGTRGTETQYF.

This chain links TRBV7-8 with TRBJ2-1, with 8 bases identical to TRBD2. CDR1 is SGHVS and CDR2 is FQNEAQ in the germline V gene. J was trimmed by 7 bases and V by 5 bases; bases with no gene match: 13. This CDR3 has 16 residues. CDR3 sequence reads: CASSGINPGGGNEQFF. Here the CDR3 DNA reads TGTGCCAGCAGCGGAATCAACCCGGGAGGGGGGAATGAGCAGTTCTTC.

The chain recombines TRBV6-5 with TRBJ1-2; 8 bases line up with TRBD1. Germline CDR1 reads MNHEY; CDR2 reads SVGAGI. The CDR3 is 15 amino acids. V gave up 4 bases and J gave up 7 bases; unmatched junction bases: 11. The CDR3 region is CASSSPLGQGSGYTF. The CDR3 nucleotides are TGTGCCAGCAGTTCACCCCTAGGACAGGGAAGTGGCTACACCTTC.

The genes are TRBV2 and TRBJ2-1; TRBD2 is a possible D gene (6 bases). Germline values: CDR1 SNHLY, CDR2 FYNNEI. The CDR3 sequence is 15 residues long. Trimming took off 4 bases at V and 6 bases at J, with 16 bases between the two ends. The CDR3 DNA is TGTGCCAGCAGTGCGGCGGGACCCGGACTCAATGAGCAGTTCTTC. Translated, it gives CASSAAGPGLNEQFF.

The rearrangement links TRBV2 to TRBJ1-5, with D maybe TRBD1 (6 bases). There are 13 residues in the CDR3. Germline CDR1 and CDR2: SNHLY and FYNNEI. V was shortened by 5 bases and J by 6 bases, with 11 bases between the two germline ends. The CDR3 coding sequence is TGTGCCAGCAGTTATACAGGGTCTCAGCCCCAGCATTTT. This gives the protein CASSYTGSQPQHF.

V gene TRBV30 combines with J gene TRBJ1-1; 7 bases agree with TRBD1. The V gene end was trimmed by 5 bases and the J gene end by 4 bases; junction bases not matched to a gene: 7. The germline V gene encodes CDR1 GTSNPN and CDR2 SVGIG (reference sequence). The CDR3 is made up of 13 amino acids. The chain's CDR3 is CAWGGGAGTEAFF. CDR3 coding DNA: TGTGCCTGGGGAGGGGGCGCAGGCACTGAAGCTTTCTTT.

V usage is TRBV6-1 and J usage is TRBJ1-1, with a tentative D call TRBD1 (6 bases). The CDR3 has 15 amino acids. Germline-derived CDR1 and CDR2 are MNHNS and SASEGT. V was clipped by 6 bases and J by 1 base, with 15 bases between them. The chain's CDR3 is CASRPRGGANTEAFF. DNA for the CDR3: TGTGCCAGCAGGCCCCGGGGGGGCGCGAACACTGAAGCTTTCTTT.

The chain links TRBV5-4 to TRBJ2-5; TRBD2 aligns across 7 bases. The CDR3 loop spans 15 amino acids. Trimming removed 6 bases from V and 4 bases from J; junction bases left unmatched: 12. Per germline, CDR1 SGHNT and CDR2 YYREEE (reference sequence). The CDR3 DNA is TGTGCCAGCACAGCAGGGCGGGAGAGGGGAGAGACCCAGTACTTC. Its translation: CASTAGRERGETQYF.

In this sample, this clone turned up once. The chain couples TRBV18 to TRBJ1-1; TRBD1 agrees at 9 bases. The germline V gene has CDR1 KGHSH and CDR2 LQKENI. Losses at the gene ends were 5 bases for V and 3 bases for J; bases not matched to a gene: 7. The CDR3 contains 15 residues. CDR3 sequence (DNA): TGTGCCAGCTCAGTGGACAGGGGAAGGGACACTGAAGCTTTCTTT. Protein: CASSVDRGRDTEAFF.

This chain links TRBV6-1 with TRBJ2-7; no clear D. V lost 6 bases to trimming and J lost 0 bases, with 12 bases between them. This CDR3 is built from 14 residues. CDR1 and CDR2 (germline): MNHNS, SASEGT. The CDR3 is CASSPVSGSYEQYF. DNA for the CDR3: TGTGCCAGCAGCCCTGTATCGGGCTCCTACGAGCAGTACTTC.

This clone was observed once. The chain employs TRBV7-7 and TRBJ2-1; TRBD2 might be the D (5 bases). This CDR3 is 15 amino acids long. Trimming cost V 3 bases and J 8 bases, with 17 bases left between them. Looked up from germline, CDR1 is SSHAT and CDR2 is FNYEAQ (reference sequence). The CDR3 DNA reads as TGTGCCAGCAGCTTCCGGCGAGGGAGCTTCGATGAGCAGTTCTTC. Residues: CASSFRRGSFDEQFF.

The V and J genes are TRBV7-8 and TRBJ2-7; TRBD2 is a possible D gene (6 bases). Trimming shortened V by 7 bases and J by 5 bases, and 18 bases separated the two germline ends. In germline, CDR1 is SGHVS, CDR2 FQNEAQ. The CDR3 sequence is 14 residues long. The DNA of the CDR3 is TGTGCCAGCACCCCCGACCGCCCGGGGGACGAGCAGTACTTC. Translating it yields CASTPDRPGDEQYF. The whole variable domain, remainder taken from reference TRBV7-8 and TRBJ2-7, is GAGVSQSPRYKVAKRGQDVALRCDPISGHVSLFWYQQALGQGPEFLTYFQNEAQLDKSGLPSDRFFAERPEGSVSTLKIQRTQQEDSAVYLCASTPDRPGDEQYFGPGTRLTVT.